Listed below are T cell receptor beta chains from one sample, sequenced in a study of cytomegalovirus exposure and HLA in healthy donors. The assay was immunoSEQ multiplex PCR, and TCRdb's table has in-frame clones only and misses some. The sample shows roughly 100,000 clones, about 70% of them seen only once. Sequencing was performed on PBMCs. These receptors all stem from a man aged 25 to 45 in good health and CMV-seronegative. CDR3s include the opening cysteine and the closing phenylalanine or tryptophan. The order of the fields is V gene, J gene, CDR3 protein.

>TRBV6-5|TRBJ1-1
CASRTGGNTEAFF
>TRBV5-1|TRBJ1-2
CASSFRDRGDGYTF
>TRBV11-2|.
CASSLGAGGPYEQYF
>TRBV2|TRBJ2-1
CASRLAGATSSYNEQFF
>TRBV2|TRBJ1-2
CASSEGGGSNYGYTF
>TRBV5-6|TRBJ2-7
CASSYGDRASYEQYF
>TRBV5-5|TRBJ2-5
CASSYLWGPETQYF
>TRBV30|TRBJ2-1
CAQMEGRKGLAGGTNPPYNEQFF
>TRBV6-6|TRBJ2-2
CASSYGGTGTGELFF
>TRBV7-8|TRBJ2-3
CASSRDLADTQYF